This T cell receptor beta chain emerged from a study of cytotoxic CD8 clonotypes in ibrutinib-treated CLL. The germline V gene encodes CDR1 MNHEY and CDR2 SMNVEV (reference sequence). The germline V and J ends were trimmed by 5 bases and 6 bases, with 11 bases remaining between them. CDR3 size: 13 residues. Assay used: immunoSEQ multiplex PCR; TCRdb lists only in-frame clones, some missing. The sample has about 40,000 clones; roughly 65% are singletons. The V and J genes are TRBV27 and TRBJ2-1, with D unclear. Sample: PBMCs, taken at disease progression, from a patient treated with ibrutinib. This clonotype was obtained from a human donor with chronic lymphocytic leukemia. The CDR3, as DNA: TGTGCCAGCAGTCCAGAGGTGGGCAATGAGCAGTTCTTC. Protein: CASSPEVGNEQFF.